The entry that follows covers one T cell receptor beta chain sequence. The antigen it recognizes is unknown. The record has no base qualities; no much larger clone is one base away. From the germline V gene, CDR1 is SGHDT and CDR2 is YYEEEE. V is clipped by 2 bases and J by 3 bases, and the sequence between their germline boundaries is 15 bases long. The CDR3 has 15 amino acids, counting the end cysteine and phenylalanine. CDR3 DNA is the only sequence kept; it has 45 bases, read in frame from the first base. This specimen belongs to a study of shared clonotypes between healthy human individuals (dated by TCRdb to 2020 to 2021). For context, the study as a whole: Three men and two women, aged 18 to 49 years, made up the cohort. For each donor, three plates each were used for CD4 naive and CD4 memory, two plates were used for CD8 naive, and one plate was used for CD8 memory. The study deeply sequenced blood TCR repertoires of five healthy adults to estimate repertoire size and the extent of clonotype sharing between individuals. Libraries were prepared and TCR repertoires were sequenced by different laboratories using diverse techniques, in order to increase sequencing depth and limit assay-specific biases. Each donor's leukapheresis produced roughly between roughly 0.9 and 8.9 billion PBMCs. What the research found in general, with its limitations: Sampling was restricted to blood, and TCR repertoires in tissue are likely to differ from TCR repertoires in blood. Naive subsets generally had larger estimated clonotype richness than memory subsets. Because the study included a small number of donors, the genetic and exposure-history diversity represented was limited. Based on pairwise subsampling, the degree of clonotype sharing among donors was expected to be affected by sequencing depth. Compared with non-shared clonotypes, clonotypes shared by all four sorted-subset donors had higher generation probabilities. Across four donors, about 5.2% of naive CD4, over 3% of naive CD8, 2% to 2.5% of memory CD4, and around 0.4% of memory CD8 clonotypes were shared. Even with the large sequencing depth, rarefaction of the sorted-subset datasets indicated that sequencing was incomplete.

Donors were healthy HIV-negative adults with no recently reported acute infections or vaccinations. Every donor was a Caucasian adult residing in Nashville, Tennessee, USA. CD4+ T cells were enriched through magnetic negative selection, after which naive cells were positively selected on CD45RA and the remaining negative fraction served as the memory subset. Blood was collected by leukapheresis, and PBMCs were isolated by Ficoll-Histopaque density gradient centrifugation and then cryopreserved in liquid nitrogen vapor phase. Purity and quantity of every magnetically sorted T cell population were checked by analytical flow cytometry. Genomic DNA was isolated from every sorted fraction and measured by UV absorbance on a Nanodrop 2000c. Using the deep immunoSEQ assay, multiplex PCR amplified TCR CDR3 regions from genomic DNA. For each cell subset, the extracted genomic DNA was distributed evenly across all wells of several immunoSEQ 96-well plates, and each plate served as one replicate. For sorted subsets, each replicate PCR was loaded with about 0.2 ug genomic DNA, equivalent to 32,000 or so T cell genomes. The purified libraries were quantified using a Qubit 3.0 fluorometer, sized with a Bioanalyzer 2100, and then quantified again using the KAPA Library Quantification kit. Every immunoSEQ 96-well plate was sequenced on a separate single-read 150-cycle Illumina NextSeq 550 flow cell. On the study's bioinformatics: Because only junctional sequences without quality scores were contained in the immunoSEQ output, filtering matching that applied to full-length reads could not be performed. To assign V/J genes and CDR3, sequences were annotated against IMGT germline references using PyIR, a Python wrapper for IgBLAST v1.9. Reads were removed for weak V/J assignments (E-value above 1e-6), missing CDR3, stop codons, out-of-frame junctions, or ambiguous translated residues. V3J clonotypes were defined as sequences sharing an identical inferred V gene, J gene, and CDR3 amino acid sequence. To compute the percentage overlap between repertoires, the number of shared unique clonotypes was divided by the size of the smaller repertoire. Repertoire richness was assessed with RTK rarefaction, the Chao1 estimator, and Recon v2.1 estimates of unobserved clonotypes. Generation probabilities were computed with OLGA for all TCRbeta clonotypes obtained by the gDNA method from a few donors. Imported from immuneACCESS, the table was reduced by TCRdb to in-frame sequences with V and J called. These copies leave out some clones; in studies compared against another copy, an unresolved V gene accounts for under half, and the cause of the remainder is not known. Clone size and V and J calls were adopted from that table, with D and trimming inferred from the DNA. The sample table contains 2 million to 3 million clones; only one count was recorded for 93% of them. About 0.34% of the sample is held by the ten biggest clonotypes.

Sequenced input: naive CD4+ T cells from PBMCs. The sample's cell subset or site label is to be understood as: CD45RA+ positively selected. Rearrangement joined TRBV5-6 to TRBJ2-7, with a weak D call of TRBD1 (6 bases match). The receptor's source is a man aged 18 to 29 in good health. Some clones in this sample may be carry-over from other donors' samples. CDR3 region: CASSLIQGQRYEQYF. The DNA reads as follows: TGTGCCAGCAGCTTAATACAAGGACAGCGCTACGAGCAGTACTTC.